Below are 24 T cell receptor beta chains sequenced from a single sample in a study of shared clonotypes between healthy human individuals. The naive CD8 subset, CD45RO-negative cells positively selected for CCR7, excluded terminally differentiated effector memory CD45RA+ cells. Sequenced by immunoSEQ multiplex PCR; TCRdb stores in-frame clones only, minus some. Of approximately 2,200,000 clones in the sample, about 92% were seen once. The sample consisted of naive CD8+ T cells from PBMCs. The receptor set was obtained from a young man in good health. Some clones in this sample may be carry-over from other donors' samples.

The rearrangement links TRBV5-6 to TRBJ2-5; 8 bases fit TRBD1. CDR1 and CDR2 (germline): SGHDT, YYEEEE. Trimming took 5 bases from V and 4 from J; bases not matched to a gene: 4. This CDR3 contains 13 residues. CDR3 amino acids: CASSYDRGETQYF. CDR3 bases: TGTGCCAGCAGTTATGACAGGGGAGAGACCCAGTACTTC.

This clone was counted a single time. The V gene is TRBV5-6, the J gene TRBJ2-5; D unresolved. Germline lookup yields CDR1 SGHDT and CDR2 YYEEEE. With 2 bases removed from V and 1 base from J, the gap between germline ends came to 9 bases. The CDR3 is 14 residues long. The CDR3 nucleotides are TGTGCCAGCAGCTTTGGCAGCGCCCAAGAGACCCAGTACTTC. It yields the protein CASSFGSAQETQYF.

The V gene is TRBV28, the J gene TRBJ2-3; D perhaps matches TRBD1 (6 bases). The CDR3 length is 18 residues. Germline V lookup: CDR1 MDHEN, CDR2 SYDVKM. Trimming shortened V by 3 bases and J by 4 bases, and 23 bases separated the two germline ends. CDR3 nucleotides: TGTGCCAGCAGTTTTGATCATCCGAGGGGGATCACTCCAGATACGCAGTATTTT. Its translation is CASSFDHPRGITPDTQYF.

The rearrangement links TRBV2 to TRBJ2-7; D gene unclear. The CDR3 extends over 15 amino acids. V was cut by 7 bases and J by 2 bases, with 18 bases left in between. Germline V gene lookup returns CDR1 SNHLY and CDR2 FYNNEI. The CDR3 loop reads CASIFSGRSTYEQYF. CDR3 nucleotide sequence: TGTGCCAGCATATTTTCTGGGCGGAGCACCTACGAGCAGTACTTC.

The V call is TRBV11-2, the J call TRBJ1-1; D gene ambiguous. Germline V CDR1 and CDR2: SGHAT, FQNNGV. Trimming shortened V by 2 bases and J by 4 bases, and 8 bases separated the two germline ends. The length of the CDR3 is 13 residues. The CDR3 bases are TGTGCCAGCAGCTTATATTCGAGCACTGAAGCTTTCTTT. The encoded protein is CASSLYSSTEAFF.

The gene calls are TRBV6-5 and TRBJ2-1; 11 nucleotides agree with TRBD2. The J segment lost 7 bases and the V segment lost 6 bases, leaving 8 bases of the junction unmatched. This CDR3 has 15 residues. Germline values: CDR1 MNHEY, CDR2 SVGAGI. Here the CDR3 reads CASSPLAGASNEQFF. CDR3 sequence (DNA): TGTGCCAGCAGCCCACTAGCGGGAGCTAGTAATGAGCAGTTCTTC.

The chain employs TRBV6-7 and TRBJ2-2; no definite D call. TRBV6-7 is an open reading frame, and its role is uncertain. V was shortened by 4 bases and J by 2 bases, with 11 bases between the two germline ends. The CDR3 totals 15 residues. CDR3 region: CASSSIDHNTGELFF. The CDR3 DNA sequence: TGTGCCAGCAGTTCAATCGACCACAACACCGGGGAGCTGTTTTTT.

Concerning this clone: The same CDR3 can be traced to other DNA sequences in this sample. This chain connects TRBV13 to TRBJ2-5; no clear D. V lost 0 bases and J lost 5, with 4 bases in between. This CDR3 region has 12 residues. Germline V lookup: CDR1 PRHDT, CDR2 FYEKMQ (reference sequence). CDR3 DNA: TGTGCCAGCAGCTTAGGGCGGGAGACCCAGTACTTC. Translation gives CASSLGRETQYF. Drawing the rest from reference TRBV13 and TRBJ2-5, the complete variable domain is AAGVIQSPRHLIKEKRETATLKCYPIPRHDTVYWYQQGPGQDPQFLISFYEKMQSDKGSIPDRFSAQQFSDYHSELNMSSLELGDSALYFCASSLGRETQYFGPGTRLLVL.

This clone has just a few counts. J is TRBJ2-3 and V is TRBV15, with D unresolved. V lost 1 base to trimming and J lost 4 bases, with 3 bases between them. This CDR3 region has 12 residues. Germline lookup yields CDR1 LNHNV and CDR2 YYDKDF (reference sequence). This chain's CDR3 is CATSRAADTQYF. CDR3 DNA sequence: TGTGCCACCAGCAGAGCGGCAGATACGCAGTATTTT.

The CDR3 nucleotides are TGCGCCAGCAGCTTGGTTGGGGGTTTTGGCCTCTACGAGCAGTACTTC. As protein: CASSLVGGFGLYEQYF. The J gene is TRBJ2-7, the V gene TRBV5-1, with D perhaps being TRBD1 or TRBD2 (5 bases each). The germline V and J ends were trimmed by 0 bases and 3 bases, with 16 bases remaining between them. The CDR3 extends over 16 amino acids. Per the germline V gene, CDR1 is SGHRS and CDR2 is YFSETQ. Full variable domain (missing parts from reference TRBV5-1 and TRBJ2-7): KAGVTQTPRYLIKTRGQQVTLSCSPISGHRSVSWYQQTPGQGLQFLFEYFSETQRNKGNFPGRFSGRQFSNSRSEMNVSTLELGDSALYLCASSLVGGFGLYEQYFGPGTRLTVT.

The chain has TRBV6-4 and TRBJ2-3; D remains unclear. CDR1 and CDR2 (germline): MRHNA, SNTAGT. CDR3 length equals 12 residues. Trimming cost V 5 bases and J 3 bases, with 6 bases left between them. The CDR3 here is CASSTLTDTQYF. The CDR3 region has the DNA TGTGCCAGCAGTACCCTTACAGATACGCAGTATTTT.

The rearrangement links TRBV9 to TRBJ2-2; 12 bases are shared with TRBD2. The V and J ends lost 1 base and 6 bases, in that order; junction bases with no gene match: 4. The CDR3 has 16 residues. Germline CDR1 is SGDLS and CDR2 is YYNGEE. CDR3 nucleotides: TGTGCCAGCAGCGTACGACTAGCGGGAGAGGCCGGGGAGCTGTTTTTT. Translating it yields CASSVRLAGEAGELFF. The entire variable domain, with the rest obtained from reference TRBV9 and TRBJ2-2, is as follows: DSGVTQTPKHLITATGQRVTLRCSPRSGDLSVYWYQQSLDQGLQFLIQYYNGEERAKGNILERFSAQQFPDLHSELNLSSLELGDSALYFCASSVRLAGEAGELFFGEGSRLTVL.

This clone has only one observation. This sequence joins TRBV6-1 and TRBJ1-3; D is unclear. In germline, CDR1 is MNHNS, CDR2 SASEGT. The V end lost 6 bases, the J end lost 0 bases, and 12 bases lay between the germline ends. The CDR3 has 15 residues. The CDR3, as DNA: TGTGCCAGCAGAGAAACTGTATCCTCTGGAAACACCATATATTTT. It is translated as CASRETVSSGNTIYF.

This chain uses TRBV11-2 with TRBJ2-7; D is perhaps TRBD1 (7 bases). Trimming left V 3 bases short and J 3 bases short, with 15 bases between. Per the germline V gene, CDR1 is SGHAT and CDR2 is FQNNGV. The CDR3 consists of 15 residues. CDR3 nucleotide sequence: TGTGCCAGCAGCTTGTTTGCGGGACAGTTCTACGAGCAGTACTTC. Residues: CASSLFAGQFYEQYF. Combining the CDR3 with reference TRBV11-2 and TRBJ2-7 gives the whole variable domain EAGVAQSPRYKIIEKRQSVAFWCNPISGHATLYWYQQILGQGPKLLIQFQNNGVVDDSQLPKDRFSAERLKGVDSTLKIQPAKLEDSAVYLCASSLFAGQFYEQYFGPGTRLTVT.

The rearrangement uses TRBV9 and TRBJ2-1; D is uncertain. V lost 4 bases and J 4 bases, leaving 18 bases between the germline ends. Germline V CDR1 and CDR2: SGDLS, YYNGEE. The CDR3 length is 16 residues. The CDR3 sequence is CASSPRSLELYNEQFF. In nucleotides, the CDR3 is TGTGCCAGCAGCCCCCGCAGTCTAGAGCTATACAATGAGCAGTTCTTC.

CDR3 DNA sequence: TGTGCCAGCAGCGATCGGACTAGCGGCTCCTACGAGCAGTACTTC. As protein: CASSDRTSGSYEQYF. The chain employs TRBV2 and TRBJ2-7; 10 bases fit TRBD2. The V segment lost 6 bases and the J segment 0 bases; nucleotides outside the gene matches: 5. This CDR3 comprises 15 residues. Germline V CDR1 and CDR2: SNHLY, FYNNEI.

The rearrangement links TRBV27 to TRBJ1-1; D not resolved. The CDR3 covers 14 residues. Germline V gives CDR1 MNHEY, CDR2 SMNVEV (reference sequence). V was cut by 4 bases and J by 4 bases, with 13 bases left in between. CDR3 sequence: CASSWVTMGTEAFF. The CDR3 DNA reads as TGTGCCAGCAGTTGGGTTACGATGGGCACTGAAGCTTTCTTT.

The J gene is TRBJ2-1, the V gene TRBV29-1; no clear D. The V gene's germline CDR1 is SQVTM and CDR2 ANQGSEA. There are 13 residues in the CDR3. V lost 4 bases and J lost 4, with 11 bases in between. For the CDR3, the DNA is TGCAGCGTTGGACGGTCAACTTACAATGAGCAGTTCTTC. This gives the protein CSVGRSTYNEQFF.

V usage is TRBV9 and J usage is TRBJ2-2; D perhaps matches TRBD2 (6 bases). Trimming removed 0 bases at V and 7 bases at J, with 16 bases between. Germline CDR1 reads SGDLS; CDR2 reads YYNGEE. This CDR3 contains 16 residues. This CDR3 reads CASSVGRLGVGGELFF. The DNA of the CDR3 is TGTGCCAGCAGCGTAGGCCGACTAGGGGTTGGCGGGGAGCTGTTTTTT.

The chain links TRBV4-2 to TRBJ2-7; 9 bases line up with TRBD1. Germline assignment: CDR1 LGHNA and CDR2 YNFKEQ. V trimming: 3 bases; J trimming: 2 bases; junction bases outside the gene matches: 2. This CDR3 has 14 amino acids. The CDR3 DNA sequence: TGTGCCAGCAGCCACCGGGACAGGGCCTACGAGCAGTACTTC. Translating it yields CASSHRDRAYEQYF.

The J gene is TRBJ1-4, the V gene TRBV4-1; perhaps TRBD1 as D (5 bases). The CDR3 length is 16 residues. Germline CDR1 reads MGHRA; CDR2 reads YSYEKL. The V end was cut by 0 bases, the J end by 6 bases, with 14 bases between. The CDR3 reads CASSQDLRGGYEKLFF. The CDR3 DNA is TGCGCCAGCAGCCAAGATCTTAGGGGAGGCTATGAAAAACTGTTTTTT.

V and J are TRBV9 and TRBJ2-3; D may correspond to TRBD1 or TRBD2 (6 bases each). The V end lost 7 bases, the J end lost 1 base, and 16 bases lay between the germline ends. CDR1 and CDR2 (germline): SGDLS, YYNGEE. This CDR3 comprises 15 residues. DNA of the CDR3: TGTGCCAGCGGACGAAGGGGGGCCGGCACAGATACGCAGTATTTT. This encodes CASGRRGAGTDTQYF.

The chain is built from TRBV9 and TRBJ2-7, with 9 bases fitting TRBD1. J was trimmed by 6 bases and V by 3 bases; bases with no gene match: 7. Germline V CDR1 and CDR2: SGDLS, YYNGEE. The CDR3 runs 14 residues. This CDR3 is CASSAGTGRGEQYF. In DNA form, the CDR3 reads TGTGCCAGCAGCGCAGGGACAGGGCGTGGCGAGCAGTACTTC.

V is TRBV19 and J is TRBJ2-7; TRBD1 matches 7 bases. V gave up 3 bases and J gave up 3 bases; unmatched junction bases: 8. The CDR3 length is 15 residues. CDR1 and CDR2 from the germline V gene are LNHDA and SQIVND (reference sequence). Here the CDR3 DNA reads TGTGCCAGTAGTATCCGACAGGGATTGGGCTACGAGCAGTACTTC. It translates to CASSIRQGLGYEQYF.